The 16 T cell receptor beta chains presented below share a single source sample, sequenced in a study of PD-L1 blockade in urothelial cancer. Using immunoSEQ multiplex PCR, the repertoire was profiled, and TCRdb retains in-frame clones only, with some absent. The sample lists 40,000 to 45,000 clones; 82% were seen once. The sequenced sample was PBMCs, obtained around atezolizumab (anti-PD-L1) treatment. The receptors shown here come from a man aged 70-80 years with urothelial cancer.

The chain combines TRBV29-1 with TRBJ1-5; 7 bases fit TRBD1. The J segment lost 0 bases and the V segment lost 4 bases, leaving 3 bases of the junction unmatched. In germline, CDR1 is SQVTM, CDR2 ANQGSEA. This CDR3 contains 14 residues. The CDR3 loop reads CSVAGGNSNQPQHF. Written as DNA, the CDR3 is TGCAGCGTTGCAGGGGGAAATAGCAATCAGCCCCAGCATTTT.

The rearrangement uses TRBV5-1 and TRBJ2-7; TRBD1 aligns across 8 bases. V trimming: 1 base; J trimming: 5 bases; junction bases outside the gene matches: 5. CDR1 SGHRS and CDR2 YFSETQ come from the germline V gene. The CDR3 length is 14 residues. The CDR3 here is CASSLQTGDNEQYF. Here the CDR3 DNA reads TGCGCCAGCAGCTTGCAGACAGGGGATAACGAGCAGTACTTC.

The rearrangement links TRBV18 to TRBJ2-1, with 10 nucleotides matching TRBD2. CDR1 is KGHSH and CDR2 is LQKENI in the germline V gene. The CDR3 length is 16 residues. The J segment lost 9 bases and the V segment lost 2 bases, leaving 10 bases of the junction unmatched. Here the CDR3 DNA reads TGTGCCAGCTCACCATATCAAGCGGGGGGGCGAAGTGAGCAGTTCTTC. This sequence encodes CASSPYQAGGRSEQFF.

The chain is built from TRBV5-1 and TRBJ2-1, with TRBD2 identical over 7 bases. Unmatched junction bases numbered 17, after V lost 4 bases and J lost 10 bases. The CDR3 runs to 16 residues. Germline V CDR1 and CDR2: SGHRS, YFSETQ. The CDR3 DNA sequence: TGCGCCAGCAGCGACAGAGTGCTAGCCGGAGCGGGAGAGCAGTTCTTC. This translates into CASSDRVLAGAGEQFF.

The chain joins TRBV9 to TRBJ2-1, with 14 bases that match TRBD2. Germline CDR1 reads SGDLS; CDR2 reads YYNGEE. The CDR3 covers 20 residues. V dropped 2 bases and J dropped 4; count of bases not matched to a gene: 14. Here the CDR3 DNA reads TGTGCCAGCAGCGTCCCCCTTAGGACTAGCGGGGGGCCGGGGTACAATGAGCAGTTCTTC. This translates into CASSVPLRTSGGPGYNEQFF. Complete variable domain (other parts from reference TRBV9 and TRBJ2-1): DSGVTQTPKHLITATGQRVTLRCSPRSGDLSVYWYQQSLDQGLQFLIQYYNGEERAKGNILERFSAQQFPDLHSELNLSSLELGDSALYFCASSVPLRTSGGPGYNEQFFGPGTRLTVL.

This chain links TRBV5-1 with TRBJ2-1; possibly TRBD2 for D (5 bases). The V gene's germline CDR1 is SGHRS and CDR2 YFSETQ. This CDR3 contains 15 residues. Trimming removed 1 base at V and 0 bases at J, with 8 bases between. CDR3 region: CASSLSTSSYNEQFF. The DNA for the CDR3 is TGCGCCAGCAGCTTGAGCACTAGCTCCTACAATGAGCAGTTCTTC.

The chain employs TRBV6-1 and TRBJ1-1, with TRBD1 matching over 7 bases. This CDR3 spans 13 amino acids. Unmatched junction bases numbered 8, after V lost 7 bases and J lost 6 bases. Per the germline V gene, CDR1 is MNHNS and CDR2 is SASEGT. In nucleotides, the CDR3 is TGTGCCAGCACCTTGACAGGGTTTGCTGAAGCTTTCTTT. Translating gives CASTLTGFAEAFF.

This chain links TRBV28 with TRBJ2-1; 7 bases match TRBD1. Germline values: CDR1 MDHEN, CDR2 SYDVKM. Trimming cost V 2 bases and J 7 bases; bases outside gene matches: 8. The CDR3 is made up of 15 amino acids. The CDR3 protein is CASSLLTGAGNEQFF. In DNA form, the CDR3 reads TGTGCCAGCAGTTTACTTACAGGGGCTGGGAATGAGCAGTTCTTC.

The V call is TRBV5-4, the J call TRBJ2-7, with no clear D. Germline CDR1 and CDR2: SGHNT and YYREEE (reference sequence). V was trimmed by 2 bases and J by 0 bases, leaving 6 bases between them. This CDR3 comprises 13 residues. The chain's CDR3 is CASSFPGSYEQYF. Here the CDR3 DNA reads TGTGCCAGCAGCTTTCCCGGCTCCTACGAGCAGTACTTC.

This CDR3 is CASSTQGIGYEQYF. The CDR3 bases are TGTGCCAGTAGTACACAGGGTATCGGCTACGAGCAGTACTTC. The gene calls are TRBV19 and TRBJ2-7, with D maybe TRBD1 (6 bases). The V and J ends lost 4 bases and 3 bases respectively, with 13 bases between them. This CDR3 has 14 amino acids. Germline CDR1 LNHDA, CDR2 SQIVND (reference sequence).

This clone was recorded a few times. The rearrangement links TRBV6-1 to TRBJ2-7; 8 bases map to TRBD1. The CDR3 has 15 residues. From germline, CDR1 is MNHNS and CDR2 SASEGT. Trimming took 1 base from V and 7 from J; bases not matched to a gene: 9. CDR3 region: CASSEVTGAGGEQYF. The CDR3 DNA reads TGTGCCAGCAGTGAAGTGACAGGGGCCGGAGGGGAGCAGTACTTC.

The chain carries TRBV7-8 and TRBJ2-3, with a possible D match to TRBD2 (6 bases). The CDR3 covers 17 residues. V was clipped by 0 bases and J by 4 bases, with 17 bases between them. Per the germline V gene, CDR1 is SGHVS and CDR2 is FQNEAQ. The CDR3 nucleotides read TGTGCCAGCAGCTTAGCTCCTGGAGGGTGGGGCCCAGATACGCAGTATTTT. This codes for CASSLAPGGWGPDTQYF.

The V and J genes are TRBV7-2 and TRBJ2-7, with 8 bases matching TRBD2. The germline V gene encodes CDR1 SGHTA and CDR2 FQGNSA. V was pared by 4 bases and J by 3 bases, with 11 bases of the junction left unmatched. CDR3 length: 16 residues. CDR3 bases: TGTGCCAGCAGCTCGTACGGGGGGACTAGTTTCTACGAGCAGTACTTC. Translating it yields CASSSYGGTSFYEQYF.

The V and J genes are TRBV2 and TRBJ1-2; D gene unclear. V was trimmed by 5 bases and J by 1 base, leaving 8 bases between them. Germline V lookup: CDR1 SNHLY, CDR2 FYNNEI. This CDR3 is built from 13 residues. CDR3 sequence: CASSPQNNYGYTF. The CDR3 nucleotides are TGTGCCAGCAGTCCTCAGAATAACTATGGCTACACCTTC.

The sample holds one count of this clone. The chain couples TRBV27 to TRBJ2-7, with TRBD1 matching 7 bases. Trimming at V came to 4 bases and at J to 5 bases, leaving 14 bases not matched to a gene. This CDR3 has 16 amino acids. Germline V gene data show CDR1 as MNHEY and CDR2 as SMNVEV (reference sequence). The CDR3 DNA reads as TGTGCCAGCAGTTCATCCGGGACAGTGTCCACCCACGAGCAGTACTTC. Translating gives CASSSSGTVSTHEQYF.

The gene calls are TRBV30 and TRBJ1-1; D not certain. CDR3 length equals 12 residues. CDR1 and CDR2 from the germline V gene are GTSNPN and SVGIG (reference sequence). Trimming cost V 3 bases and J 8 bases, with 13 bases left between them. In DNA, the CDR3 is TGTGCCTGGAGCCCCCAGGCAGCCGAAGCTTTCTTT. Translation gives CAWSPQAAEAFF. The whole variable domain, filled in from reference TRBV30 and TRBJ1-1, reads SQTIHQWPATLVQPVGSPLSLECTVEGTSNPNLYWYRQAAGRGLQLLFYSVGIGQISSEVPQNLSASRPQDRQFILSSKKLLLSDSGFYLCAWSPQAAEAFFGQGTRLTVV.